This TCR beta chain was recovered during a study of blood T cell repertoires in COVID-19. Turning to the study itself: T cells, B-cell-depleted T cells, or PBMCs supplied cDNA or gDNA.

How the authors handled the data: Scientists estimated how many nucleated cells there were by amplifying reference gene primers. Clones were sequenced by immunoSEQ multiplex PCR, and TCRdb holds only the in-frame ones, with some missing. That table gives V, J and clone size, and the DNA gave D and trimming. The sample has around 300,000 clones; 70% to 90% are singletons. Germline lookup yields CDR1 KGHDR and CDR2 SFDVKD. The CDR3 has 16 residues. Trimming removed 1 base from V and 1 base from J, with 11 bases in between. This receptor was identified in a woman in her twenties or thirties with COVID-19, enrolled during active disease. This rearrangement joins TRBV24-1 to TRBJ2-3; no definite D call. The sample comprised peripheral blood. The CDR3 nucleotides read TGTGCCACCAGTGATTTAGCCCTTATGGGCACAGATACGCAGTATTTT. It encodes CATSDLALMGTDTQYF.